Presented here are 9 T cell receptor beta chains from one specimen sequenced in a study of Ad26.COV2.S vaccination and SARS-CoV-2 variants. Here immunoSEQ multiplex PCR was the method, and the copy in TCRdb shows in-frame clones only, minus some. The repertoire holds 350,000 to 600,000 clones, with about 88% as singletons. The treatment here: roughly 19 received Ad26.COV2.S at low or high dose, single or two shots; 5 received placebo; per-sample allocation not given. The study sampled participants on day 63 after the first vaccine or placebo injection. Sequencing used peripheral blood, obtained in a trial of Ad26.COV2.S vaccine versus placebo. The receptors were gathered from a person aged 18-60 years who received the Ad26.COV2.S COVID-19 vaccine or a placebo.

This sequence joins TRBV19 and TRBJ2-7; the match to TRBD1 covers 9 bases. The CDR3 length is 15 residues. The V gene's germline CDR1 is LNHDA and CDR2 SQIVND (reference sequence). With 4 bases clipped from V and 3 bases from J, the junction kept 7 bases outside the gene matches. CDR3 sequence: CASSRTGVLNYEQYF. The CDR3 nucleotides read TGTGCCAGTAGTAGGACAGGGGTTTTGAACTACGAGCAGTACTTC.

This chain connects TRBV30 to TRBJ2-5, with 9 bases fitting TRBD1. This CDR3 comprises 15 residues. V gave up 2 bases and J gave up 2 bases; unmatched junction bases: 6. Germline V gives CDR1 GTSNPN, CDR2 SVGIG (reference sequence). Written as DNA, the CDR3 is TGTGCCTGGAGTAGGGACAGGGTATGGCAAGAGACCCAGTACTTC. This encodes CAWSRDRVWQETQYF.

The chain carries TRBV29-1 and TRBJ1-6; a weak D match, TRBD1 (6 bases). CDR1 and CDR2 (germline): SQVTM, ANQGSEA. The CDR3 loop spans 13 amino acids. V dropped 4 bases and J dropped 7 bases, with 11 bases sitting between them. CDR3 in DNA: TGCAGCGTTGGAGGCCAGGGGAATTCACCCCTCCACTTT. Its protein is CSVGGQGNSPLHF.

The chain is built from TRBV5-4 and TRBJ2-1, with 8 nucleotides matching TRBD2. J was trimmed by 1 base and V by 4 bases; bases with no gene match: 4. Per the germline V gene, CDR1 is SGHNT and CDR2 is YYREEE (reference sequence). The length of the CDR3 is 15 residues. CDR3 sequence: CASSITSGSYNEQFF. The CDR3 nucleotides read TGTGCCAGCAGCATCACTAGCGGTTCCTACAATGAGCAGTTCTTC.

V and J are TRBV7-9 and TRBJ2-2, with a weak D call TRBD2 (5 bases). The germline V gene encodes CDR1 SEHNR and CDR2 FQNEAQ (reference sequence). The CDR3 has 16 amino acids. The ends were cut back, 3 bases at V and 0 bases at J, with 11 bases in the middle. CDR3: CASSLTYGANTGELFF. Written as DNA, the CDR3 is TGTGCCAGCAGCTTGACGTACGGGGCGAACACCGGGGAGCTGTTTTTT. Drawing the rest from reference TRBV7-9 and TRBJ2-2, the complete variable domain is DTGVSQNPRHKITKRGQNVTFRCDPISEHNRLYWYRQTLGQGPEFLTYFQNEAQLEKSRLLSDRFSAERPKGSFSTLEIQRTEQGDSAMYLCASSLTYGANTGELFFGEGSRLTVL.

The chain combines TRBV3-1 (or the pseudogene TRBV3-2) with TRBJ2-2; D perhaps matches TRBD1 (5 bases). Trimming left V 4 bases short and J 7 bases short, with 16 bases between. The germline V gene encodes CDR1 LGHDT and CDR2 YNNKEL (reference sequence). The CDR3 contains 15 residues. The CDR3 loop reads CASSPGREFGGELFF. The CDR3, as DNA: TGTGCCAGCAGCCCAGGCAGGGAATTTGGCGGGGAGCTGTTTTTT.

The chain has TRBV11-2 and TRBJ2-7, with 7 bases fitting TRBD1. V lost 5 bases, J lost 3 bases, and 10 bases stayed unmatched. Germline V gene sequence: CDR1 SGHAT, CDR2 FQNNGV. This CDR3 has 15 amino acids. Here the CDR3 reads CASSNTGTAFYEQYF. CDR3 DNA: TGTGCCAGCAGCAACACCGGGACAGCCTTCTACGAGCAGTACTTC.

This clone was picked up a small number of times. The chain is built from TRBV27 and TRBJ2-7; 8 bases fit TRBD1. In germline, CDR1 is MNHEY, CDR2 SMNVEV (reference sequence). The CDR3 runs to 14 residues. Trimming removed 9 bases from V and 6 bases from J; junction bases left unmatched: 13. CDR3 coding DNA: TGTGCCAGTAGAGAAGGACAGGGAATCGGCGAGCAGTACTTC. Its translation: CASREGQGIGEQYF.

V and J are TRBV11-2 and TRBJ1-2, with unresolved D. Germline V gives CDR1 SGHAT, CDR2 FQNNGV. The CDR3 has 12 amino acids. With 2 bases removed from V and 8 bases from J, the gap between germline ends came to 9 bases. The CDR3 nucleotides read TGTGCCAGCAGCTTAAACGATCGGGGCTACACCTTC. Translation: CASSLNDRGYTF.